The clone carrying this T cell receptor beta chain was seen a handful of times. TCRdb redid the calling of the 5' RACE reads with MiXCR, one entry per CDR3 protein. This sample carries approximately 400,000 distinct CDR3 sequences, 20% to 25% of them seen once, and the ten largest clones take around 9%. This sample was taken from a study of T-cell memory formation after mild COVID-19. Specimen: PBMCs or a T cell subset sorted from them (not recorded which). This TCR derives from an adult woman who had mild COVID-19 (a few samples of this study predate the infection). Cell type and time point are not known.

The CDR3: CASSQDRNWYEQYF. CDR3 in DNA: TGTGCCAGCAGCCAAGATAGGAATTGGTACGAGCAGTACTTC. The V and J genes are TRBV4-2 and TRBJ2-7; D ambiguous. CDR1 and CDR2 (germline): LGHNA, YNFKEQ. Trimming took 0 bases from V and 4 from J, leaving 10 bases between them. The CDR3 extends over 14 amino acids.